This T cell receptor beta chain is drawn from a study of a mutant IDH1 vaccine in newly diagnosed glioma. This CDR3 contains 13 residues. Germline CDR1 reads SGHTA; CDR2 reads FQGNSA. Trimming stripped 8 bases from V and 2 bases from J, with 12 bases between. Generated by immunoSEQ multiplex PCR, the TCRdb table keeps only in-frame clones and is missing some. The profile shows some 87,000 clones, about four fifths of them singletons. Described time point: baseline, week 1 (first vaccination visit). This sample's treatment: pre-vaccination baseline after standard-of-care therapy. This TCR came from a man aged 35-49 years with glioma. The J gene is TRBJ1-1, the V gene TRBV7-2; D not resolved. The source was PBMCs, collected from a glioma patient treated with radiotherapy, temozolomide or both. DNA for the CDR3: TGTGCCAGCGTCCTCAGACTTAACACTGAAGCTTTCTTT. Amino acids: CASVLRLNTEAFF.